These T cell receptor beta chains were read from a single sample in a study of blood T cell repertoires in COVID-19. Here immunoSEQ multiplex PCR was the method, and the copy in TCRdb shows in-frame clones only, minus some. This repertoire shows approximately 49,000 clones, roughly 86% found once; its top ten account for around 2.7%. The sample comprised peripheral blood. The source of these receptors is a man in his fifties with active COVID-19. CDR3s include the opening cysteine and the closing phenylalanine or tryptophan. A D gene is named only where the DNA matches it firmly. The size field is filled for only some rows; it gives once, few, many or a size class.

abundance: -; v_gene: TRBV2; j_gene: TRBJ1-4; d_gene: TRBD1; CDR3nt: TGTGCCAGCAGTGACTCGTGGGGACAGGCTAATGAAAAACTGTTTTTT; CDR3aa: CASSDSWGQANEKLFF
abundance: once; v_gene: TRBV12-3/TRBV12-4; j_gene: TRBJ1-6; d_gene: TRBD1; CDR3nt: TGTGCCAGCAGTCCCCGACAGGGGTCACCCCTCCACTTT; CDR3aa: CASSPRQGSPLHF
abundance: -; v_gene: TRBV6-6; j_gene: TRBJ1-2; d_gene: -; CDR3nt: TGTGCCAGCACCCCGGGTAACTATGGCTACACCTTC; CDR3aa: CASTPGNYGYTF
abundance: -; v_gene: TRBV6-4; j_gene: TRBJ2-1; d_gene: -; CDR3nt: TGTGCCAGCAGTGACTCGAGTACAGGGCTTCAGTTCTTC; CDR3aa: CASSDSSTGLQFF
abundance: -; v_gene: TRBV30; j_gene: TRBJ1-6; d_gene: TRBD1; CDR3nt: TGTGCCTTCCAAGGGACAGGGGAGAATTCACCCCTCCACTTT; CDR3aa: CAFQGTGENSPLHF
abundance: -; v_gene: TRBV14; j_gene: TRBJ2-3; d_gene: -; CDR3nt: TGTGCCAGCAGCCAGAGCATGGATACGCAGTATTTT; CDR3aa: CASSQSMDTQYF
abundance: -; v_gene: TRBV19; j_gene: TRBJ2-2; d_gene: TRBD2; CDR3nt: TGTGCCACTTGGACAGTAGCGGGAGGATCCGGGGAGCTGTTTTTT; CDR3aa: CATWTVAGGSGELFF
abundance: -; v_gene: TRBV3-1/TRBV3-2; j_gene: TRBJ1-5; d_gene: -; CDR3nt: TGTGCCAGCAGCCAAGATGCGGTCCCCAATCAGCCCCAGCATTTT; CDR3aa: CASSQDAVPNQPQHF
abundance: -; v_gene: TRBV29-1; j_gene: TRBJ2-3; d_gene: TRBD2; CDR3nt: TGCAGCGTTGAAGAGGGGACTAATCTCGATACGCAGTATTTT; CDR3aa: CSVEEGTNLDTQYF
abundance: -; v_gene: TRBV7-9; j_gene: TRBJ1-1; d_gene: TRBD1; CDR3nt: TGTGCCAGCAGACCGGGACAGGGGACGAACACTGAAGCTTTCTTT; CDR3aa: CASRPGQGTNTEAFF
abundance: -; v_gene: TRBV6-5; j_gene: TRBJ1-1; d_gene: TRBD1; CDR3nt: TGTGCCAGCAGTACCGGGGACAGGGGTGGCACTGAAGCTTTCTTT; CDR3aa: CASSTGDRGGTEAFF
abundance: -; v_gene: TRBV5-1; j_gene: TRBJ1-2; d_gene: -; CDR3nt: TGCGCCAGCAGCTTGGCAGGCTATGGCTACACCTTC; CDR3aa: CASSLAGYGYTF
abundance: -; v_gene: TRBV29-1; j_gene: TRBJ1-1; d_gene: TRBD1; CDR3nt: TGCAGCGTTAGGACAGGAGGGATCACTGAAGCTTTCTTT; CDR3aa: CSVRTGGITEAFF
abundance: few; v_gene: TRBV7-9; j_gene: TRBJ2-1; d_gene: -; CDR3nt: TGTGCCAGCAGCTTAGCGCGGGGTTACAATGAGCAGTTCTTC; CDR3aa: CASSLARGYNEQFF
abundance: -; v_gene: TRBV19; j_gene: TRBJ1-1; d_gene: -; CDR3nt: TGTGCCAGTAGTATTTTATTAGGCGGCACTGAAGCTTTCTTT; CDR3aa: CASSILLGGTEAFF
abundance: -; v_gene: TRBV11-2; j_gene: TRBJ1-3; d_gene: -; CDR3nt: TGTGCCAGCAGCTTTAAAATTACAGGGACTGGAAACACCATATATTTT; CDR3aa: CASSFKITGTGNTIYF
abundance: -; v_gene: TRBV3-1/TRBV3-2; j_gene: TRBJ2-1; d_gene: -; CDR3nt: TGTGCCAGCAGCCAGCGACTAGTTCGGGATGAGCAGTTCTTC; CDR3aa: CASSQRLVRDEQFF
abundance: -; v_gene: TRBV11-3; j_gene: TRBJ2-2; d_gene: TRBD2; CDR3nt: TGTGCCAGCAGCAACAGAGCGGGATATTCCGGGGAGCTGTTTTTT; CDR3aa: CASSNRAGYSGELFF
abundance: few; v_gene: TRBV2; j_gene: TRBJ1-1; d_gene: -; CDR3nt: TGTGCCAGCAGGCGGGGTACTGAAGCTTTCTTT; CDR3aa: CASRRGTEAFF
abundance: -; v_gene: TRBV2; j_gene: TRBJ1-4; d_gene: -; CDR3nt: TGTGCCAGCAGGGCCCAGGGGCCGGTGGGAGAAAAACTGTTTTTT; CDR3aa: CASRAQGPVGEKLFF
abundance: -; v_gene: TRBV12-3/TRBV12-4; j_gene: TRBJ1-1; d_gene: -; CDR3nt: TGTGCCAGCAGTTTAAGGCAGGGTACTGAAGCTTTCTTT; CDR3aa: CASSLRQGTEAFF
abundance: -; v_gene: TRBV19; j_gene: TRBJ1-4; d_gene: -; CDR3nt: TGTGCCAGTAAGGCGCGGTCGGACAGCACAACTAATGAAAAACTGTTTTTT; CDR3aa: CASKARSDSTTNEKLFF
abundance: -; v_gene: TRBV18; j_gene: TRBJ1-2; d_gene: TRBD1; CDR3nt: TGTGCCAGCTCACCCCCGAGGGGGCTGGATGGCTACACCTTC; CDR3aa: CASSPPRGLDGYTF
abundance: -; v_gene: TRBV29-1; j_gene: TRBJ1-5; d_gene: TRBD1; CDR3nt: TGCAGCGTTACCCGCGAGGGGGCTTTTCATCAGCCCCAGCATTTT; CDR3aa: CSVTREGAFHQPQHF
abundance: once; v_gene: TRBV7-3; j_gene: TRBJ2-2; d_gene: TRBD2; CDR3nt: TGTGCCAGCAGCTTAACGGGAGTGCGACTAGCGGGGGGCGAAAACACCGGGGAGCTGTTTTTT; CDR3aa: CASSLTGVRLAGGENTGELFF
abundance: -; v_gene: TRBV5-5; j_gene: TRBJ2-1; d_gene: -; CDR3nt: TGTGCCAGCAGCTATACAGGGAGCAATGAGCAGTTCTTC; CDR3aa: CASSYTGSNEQFF
abundance: -; v_gene: TRBV20-1; j_gene: TRBJ2-7; d_gene: -; CDR3nt: TGCAGTGCTGGAGAGGGGCCCGAGCAGTACTTC; CDR3aa: CSAGEGPEQYF
abundance: -; v_gene: TRBV19; j_gene: TRBJ2-1; d_gene: TRBD2; CDR3nt: TGTGCCAGTACCGTGACTAGCGGGAGGTCCTACAATGAGCAGTTCTTC; CDR3aa: CASTVTSGRSYNEQFF
abundance: -; v_gene: TRBV10-1; j_gene: TRBJ2-1; d_gene: TRBD2; CDR3nt: TGCGCCAGCAGCCTTTCACTAGCGGGAGCTGACAATGAGCAGTTCTTC; CDR3aa: CASSLSLAGADNEQFF
abundance: -; v_gene: TRBV15; j_gene: TRBJ2-5; d_gene: TRBD2; CDR3nt: TGTGCCACCAGCACGCGACACAAACCGGGACTAGCGGGGTACCAAGGGACCCAGTACTTC; CDR3aa: CATSTRHKPGLAGYQGTQYF
abundance: -; v_gene: TRBV6-1; j_gene: TRBJ2-6; d_gene: -; CDR3nt: TGTGCCAGCAGTGAAGGCCCAGGGTCTGGGGCCAACGTCCTGACTTTC; CDR3aa: CASSEGPGSGANVLTF
abundance: -; v_gene: TRBV6-5; j_gene: TRBJ2-7; d_gene: TRBD1; CDR3nt: TGTGCCAGCAGTTCGACAGGGGCCCCTTCCTACGAGCAGTACTTC; CDR3aa: CASSSTGAPSYEQYF
abundance: -; v_gene: TRBV7-3; j_gene: TRBJ1-6; d_gene: -; CDR3nt: TGTGCCAGCAGCTTAAGTGGCAGGGTTGATTCACCCCTCCACTTT; CDR3aa: CASSLSGRVDSPLHF
abundance: once; v_gene: TRBV12-5; j_gene: TRBJ1-4; d_gene: TRBD1; CDR3nt: TGTGCTAGTGGCCCGGGACAGTTGGGTGAAAAACTGTTTTTT; CDR3aa: CASGPGQLGEKLFF
abundance: -; v_gene: TRBV6-2/TRBV6-3; j_gene: TRBJ2-5; d_gene: TRBD1; CDR3nt: TGTGCCAGCCGCCAAGGGGGCAACCAGTACTTC; CDR3aa: CASRQGGNQYF
abundance: -; v_gene: TRBV6-5; j_gene: TRBJ2-5; d_gene: -; CDR3nt: TGTGCCAGCAGTTCGGGGTTCCAAGAGACCCAGTACTTC; CDR3aa: CASSSGFQETQYF
abundance: -; v_gene: TRBV6-6; j_gene: TRBJ1-2; d_gene: -; CDR3nt: TGTGCCAGCAGTCGCGACATGGGAGGGGGGCGTGGCTACACCTTC; CDR3aa: CASSRDMGGGRGYTF
abundance: -; v_gene: TRBV28; j_gene: TRBJ1-2; d_gene: -; CDR3nt: TGTGCCAGCAGTTTATCAGGTGACTATGGCTACACCTTC; CDR3aa: CASSLSGDYGYTF
abundance: -; v_gene: TRBV7-2; j_gene: TRBJ2-1; d_gene: TRBD2; CDR3nt: TGTGCCAGCAGCTTTGGATCGGGAGCGGGGTCCTACAATGAGCAGTTCTTC; CDR3aa: CASSFGSGAGSYNEQFF
abundance: -; v_gene: TRBV7-3; j_gene: TRBJ2-1; d_gene: TRBD2; CDR3nt: TGTGCCAGCAGCTTTGGCGGGAGCGATCCAAAGGGGTACTACAATGAGCAGTTCTTC; CDR3aa: CASSFGGSDPKGYYNEQFF
abundance: -; v_gene: TRBV7-9; j_gene: TRBJ2-5; d_gene: TRBD2; CDR3nt: TGTGCCAGCAGCCCGCGGACTAGTATAGGGCAAGAGACCCAGTACTTC; CDR3aa: CASSPRTSIGQETQYF
abundance: -; v_gene: TRBV6-2/TRBV6-3; j_gene: TRBJ2-2; d_gene: -; CDR3nt: TGTGCCAGCAGTTACGGACTAAAGGGCACCGGGGAGCTGTTTTTT; CDR3aa: CASSYGLKGTGELFF
abundance: once; v_gene: TRBV27; j_gene: TRBJ2-1; d_gene: TRBD1; CDR3nt: TGTGCCAGCAGTTACCGGGACAGGGTCTCCAATGAGCAGTTCTTC; CDR3aa: CASSYRDRVSNEQFF
abundance: -; v_gene: TRBV4-1; j_gene: TRBJ2-2; d_gene: -; CDR3nt: TGCGCCAGCAGCCAAGAACCGGAGATTCCCGGGGAGCTGTTTTTT; CDR3aa: CASSQEPEIPGELFF
abundance: medium-sized; v_gene: TRBV7-9; j_gene: TRBJ2-4; d_gene: TRBD2; CDR3nt: TGTGCCAGCAGCTTAGGGGGGACTAGCAAAAACATTCAGTACTTC; CDR3aa: CASSLGGTSKNIQYF
abundance: -; v_gene: TRBV4-1; j_gene: TRBJ2-2; d_gene: -; CDR3nt: TGCGCCAGCAGCCAAGGTGCGGACTATTATGCCGGGGAGCTGTTTTTT; CDR3aa: CASSQGADYYAGELFF
abundance: -; v_gene: TRBV11-2; j_gene: TRBJ2-7; d_gene: -; CDR3nt: TGTGCCAGCAGCTTGCCAGGCTACGAGCAGTACTTC; CDR3aa: CASSLPGYEQYF
abundance: -; v_gene: TRBV28; j_gene: TRBJ2-5; d_gene: TRBD1; CDR3nt: TGTGCCAGCAAACGGACAGGGCGGGAGACCCAGTACTTC; CDR3aa: CASKRTGRETQYF
abundance: -; v_gene: TRBV7-2; j_gene: TRBJ1-1; d_gene: -; CDR3nt: TGTGCCAGCAGCTTACACCAACAGGGGAACACTGAAGCTTTCTTT; CDR3aa: CASSLHQQGNTEAFF
abundance: -; v_gene: TRBV5-4; j_gene: TRBJ1-1; d_gene: TRBD1; CDR3nt: TGTGCCAGCAGCTCCCTGGGACAGGGCCACACTGAAGCTTTCTTT; CDR3aa: CASSSLGQGHTEAFF
abundance: -; v_gene: TRBV2; j_gene: TRBJ2-1; d_gene: -; CDR3nt: TGTGCCAGCACGGGGCGGGGTCTGGGTGGTGAGCAGTTCTTC; CDR3aa: CASTGRGLGGEQFF
abundance: -; v_gene: TRBV6-5; j_gene: TRBJ1-5; d_gene: -; CDR3nt: TGTGCCAGCAGTTTACATAAAAATCAGCCCCAGCATTTT; CDR3aa: CASSLHKNQPQHF
abundance: -; v_gene: TRBV10-1; j_gene: TRBJ2-1; d_gene: -; CDR3nt: TGCGCCAGCAGTGCACAGGGCCTTGGGGACAATGAGCAGTTCTTC; CDR3aa: CASSAQGLGDNEQFF
abundance: -; v_gene: TRBV19; j_gene: TRBJ1-2; d_gene: -; CDR3nt: TGTGCCAGTAGTATAGATTTAGAGGGAAGAGGCTACACCTTC; CDR3aa: CASSIDLEGRGYTF
abundance: -; v_gene: TRBV29-1; j_gene: TRBJ1-3; d_gene: -; CDR3nt: TGCAGCGCTACCAGGGGTACAGGAAACACCATATATTTT; CDR3aa: CSATRGTGNTIYF
abundance: -; v_gene: TRBV27; j_gene: TRBJ2-4; d_gene: -; CDR3nt: TGTGCCAGCAGTTTGATCGGTCCAGGTAGCGACATTCAGTACTTC; CDR3aa: CASSLIGPGSDIQYF
abundance: -; v_gene: TRBV5-5; j_gene: TRBJ2-4; d_gene: TRBD1; CDR3nt: TGTGCCAGCAGCTTCAGGGGGCCCAAAAACATTCAGTACTTC; CDR3aa: CASSFRGPKNIQYF
abundance: once; v_gene: TRBV11-2; j_gene: TRBJ2-5; d_gene: -; CDR3nt: TGTGCCAGCAGCGATACTCTGGTAGACCAAGAGACCCAGTACTTC; CDR3aa: CASSDTLVDQETQYF
abundance: -; v_gene: TRBV6-5; j_gene: TRBJ2-5; d_gene: TRBD2; CDR3nt: TGTGCCAGCACCGTAGGGATTAGCGGGGGAGAGACCCAGTACTTC; CDR3aa: CASTVGISGGETQYF
abundance: -; v_gene: TRBV4-2; j_gene: TRBJ1-4; d_gene: TRBD1; CDR3nt: TGTGCCAGCAGCCTAATATCCCGAGGACAGGGTACTGAAAAACTGTTTTTT; CDR3aa: CASSLISRGQGTEKLFF